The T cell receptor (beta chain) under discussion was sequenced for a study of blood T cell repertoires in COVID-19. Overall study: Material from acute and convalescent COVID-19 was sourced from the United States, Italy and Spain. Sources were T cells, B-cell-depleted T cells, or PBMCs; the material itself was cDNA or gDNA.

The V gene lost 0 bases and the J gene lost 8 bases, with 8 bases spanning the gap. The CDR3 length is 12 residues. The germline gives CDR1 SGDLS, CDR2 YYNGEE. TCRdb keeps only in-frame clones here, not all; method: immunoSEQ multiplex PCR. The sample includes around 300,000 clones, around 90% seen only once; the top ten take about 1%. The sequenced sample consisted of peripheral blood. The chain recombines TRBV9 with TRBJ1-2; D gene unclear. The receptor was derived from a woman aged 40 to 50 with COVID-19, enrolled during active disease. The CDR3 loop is CASSVGSRGYTF. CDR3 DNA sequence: TGTGCCAGCAGCGTAGGAAGTCGGGGCTACACCTTC.